This T cell receptor (beta chain) was sequenced during a study of T cells in localized non-small cell lung cancer. General study findings and limits: Adjacent lung tissue had a median around 57 of the top 100 clones found in the tumor. Higher adjacent-lung clonality was associated with shorter survival. Without multi-region sequencing, intratumor heterogeneity could not be excluded. Uninvolved adjacent lung had higher T cell clonality than tumor and all other tissues.

Sequencing used immunoSEQ multiplex PCR; TCRdb keeps in-frame clones, though not all of them. Found here are about 24,000 clones, about four fifths of them singletons; the top ten hold more than 4.5%. V lost 5 bases to trimming and J lost 0 bases, with 8 bases between them. This CDR3 is 14 amino acids long. The V gene's germline CDR1 is SGHDN and CDR2 FVKESK. This clone has just one count. Its antigen remains unknown. The chain combines TRBV14 with TRBJ2-1, with D unclear. The TCR originated in a man between 40 and 75 years old with stage II lung adenocarcinoma. Sample: PBMCs, taken before any cancer treatment. The CDR3 DNA sequence: TGTGCCAGCAGCGAGCTCGGCTCCTACAATGAGCAGTTCTTC. The encoded protein is CASSELGSYNEQFF.